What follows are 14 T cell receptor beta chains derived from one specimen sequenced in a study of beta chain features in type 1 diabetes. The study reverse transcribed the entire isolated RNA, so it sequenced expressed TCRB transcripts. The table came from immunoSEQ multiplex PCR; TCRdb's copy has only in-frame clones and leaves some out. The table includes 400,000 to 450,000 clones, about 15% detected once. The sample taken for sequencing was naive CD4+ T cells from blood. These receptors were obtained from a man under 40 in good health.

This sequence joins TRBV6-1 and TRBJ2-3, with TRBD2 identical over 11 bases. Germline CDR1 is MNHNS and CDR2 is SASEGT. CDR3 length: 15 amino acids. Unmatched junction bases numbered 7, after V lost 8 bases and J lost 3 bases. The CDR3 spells CASGLTSGTTDTQYF. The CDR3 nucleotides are TGTGCCAGCGGCCTGACTAGCGGGACTACAGATACGCAGTATTTT.

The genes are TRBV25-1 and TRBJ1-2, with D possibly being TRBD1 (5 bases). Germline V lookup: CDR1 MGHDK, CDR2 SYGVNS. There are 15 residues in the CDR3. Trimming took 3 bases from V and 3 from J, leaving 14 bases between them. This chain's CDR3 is CASSDRMTADYGYTF. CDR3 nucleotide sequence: TGTGCCAGCAGTGACCGAATGACAGCTGACTATGGCTACACCTTC.

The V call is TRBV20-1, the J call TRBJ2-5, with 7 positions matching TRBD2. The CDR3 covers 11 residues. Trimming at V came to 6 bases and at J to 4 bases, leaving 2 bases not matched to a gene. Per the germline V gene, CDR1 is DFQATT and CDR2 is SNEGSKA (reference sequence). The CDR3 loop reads CSALARETQYF. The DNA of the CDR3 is TGCAGTGCACTAGCGCGAGAGACCCAGTACTTC.

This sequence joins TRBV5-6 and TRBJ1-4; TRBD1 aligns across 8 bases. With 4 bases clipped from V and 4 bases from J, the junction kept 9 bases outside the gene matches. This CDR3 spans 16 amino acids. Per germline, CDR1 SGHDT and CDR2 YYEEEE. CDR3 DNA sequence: TGTGCCAGCAGCCCGGCAGACAGGGGCCTTAATGAAAAACTGTTTTTT. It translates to CASSPADRGLNEKLFF.

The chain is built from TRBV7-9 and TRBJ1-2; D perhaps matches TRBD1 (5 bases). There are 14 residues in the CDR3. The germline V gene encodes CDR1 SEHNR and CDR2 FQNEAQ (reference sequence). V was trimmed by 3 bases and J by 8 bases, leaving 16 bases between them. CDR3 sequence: CASSFSGVNRGYTF. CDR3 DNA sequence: TGTGCCAGCAGCTTCTCGGGGGTTAATCGCGGCTACACCTTC.

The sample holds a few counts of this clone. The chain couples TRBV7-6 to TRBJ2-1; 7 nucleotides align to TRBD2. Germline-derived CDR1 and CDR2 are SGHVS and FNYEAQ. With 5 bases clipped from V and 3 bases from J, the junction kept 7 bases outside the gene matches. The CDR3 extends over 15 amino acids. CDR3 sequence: CASSPELARYNEQFF. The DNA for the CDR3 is TGTGCCAGCAGCCCGGAACTAGCGCGCTACAATGAGCAGTTCTTC.

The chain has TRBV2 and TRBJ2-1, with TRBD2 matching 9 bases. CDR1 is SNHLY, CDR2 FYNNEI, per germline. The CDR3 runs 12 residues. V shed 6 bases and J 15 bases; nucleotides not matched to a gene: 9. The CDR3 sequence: CASSWTSASGFF. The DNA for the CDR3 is TGTGCCAGCAGCTGGACTAGCGCCTCTGGGTTCTTC.

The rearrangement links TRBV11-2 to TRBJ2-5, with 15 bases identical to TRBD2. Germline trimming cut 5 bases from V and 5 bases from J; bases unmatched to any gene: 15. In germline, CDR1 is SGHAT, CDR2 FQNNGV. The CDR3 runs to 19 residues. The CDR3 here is CASSPSWGLAGGRRETQYF. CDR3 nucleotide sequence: TGTGCCAGCAGCCCTTCTTGGGGACTAGCGGGGGGCCGGAGGGAGACCCAGTACTTC.

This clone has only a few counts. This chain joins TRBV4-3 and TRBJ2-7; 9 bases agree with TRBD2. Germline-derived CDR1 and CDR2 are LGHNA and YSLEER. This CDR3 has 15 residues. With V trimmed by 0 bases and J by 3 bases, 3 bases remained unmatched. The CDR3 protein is CASSQDLTSGYEQYV. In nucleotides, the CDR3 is TGCGCCAGCAGCCAAGATTTGACTAGCGGCTACGAGCAGTACGTC.

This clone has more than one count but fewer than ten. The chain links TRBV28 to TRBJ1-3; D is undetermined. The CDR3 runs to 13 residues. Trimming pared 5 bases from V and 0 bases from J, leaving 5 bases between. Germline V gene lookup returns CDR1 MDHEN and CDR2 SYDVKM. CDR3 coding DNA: TGTGCCAGCAGTCCGGGCTCTGGAAACACCATATATTTT. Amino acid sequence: CASSPGSGNTIYF.

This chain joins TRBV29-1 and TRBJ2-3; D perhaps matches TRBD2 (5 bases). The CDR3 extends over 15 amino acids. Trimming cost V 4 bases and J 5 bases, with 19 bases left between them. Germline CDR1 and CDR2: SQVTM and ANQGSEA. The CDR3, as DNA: TGCAGCGTTGTGCTTGGTGGGAGTCCCATAGATACGCAGTATTTT. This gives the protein CSVVLGGSPIDTQYF.

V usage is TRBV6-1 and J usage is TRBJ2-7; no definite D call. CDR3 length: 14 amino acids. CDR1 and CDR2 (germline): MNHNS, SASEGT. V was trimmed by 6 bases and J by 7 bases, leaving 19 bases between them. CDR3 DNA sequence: TGTGCCAGCAGCGCCTATGTGGGGTCGGCGGAGCAGTACGTC. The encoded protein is CASSAYVGSAEQYV.

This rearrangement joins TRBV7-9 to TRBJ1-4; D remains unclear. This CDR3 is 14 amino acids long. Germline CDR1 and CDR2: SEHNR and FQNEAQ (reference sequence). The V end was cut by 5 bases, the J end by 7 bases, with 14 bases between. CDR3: CASSQGLRSEKLFF. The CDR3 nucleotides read TGTGCCAGCAGCCAAGGCCTACGGAGTGAAAAACTGTTTTTT.

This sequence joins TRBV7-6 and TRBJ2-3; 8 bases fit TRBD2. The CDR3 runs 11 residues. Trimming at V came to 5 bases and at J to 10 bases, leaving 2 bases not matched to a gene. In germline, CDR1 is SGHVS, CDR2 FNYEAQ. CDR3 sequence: CASSPGGAQYF. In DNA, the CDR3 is TGTGCCAGCAGCCCCGGGGGGGCGCAGTATTTT.